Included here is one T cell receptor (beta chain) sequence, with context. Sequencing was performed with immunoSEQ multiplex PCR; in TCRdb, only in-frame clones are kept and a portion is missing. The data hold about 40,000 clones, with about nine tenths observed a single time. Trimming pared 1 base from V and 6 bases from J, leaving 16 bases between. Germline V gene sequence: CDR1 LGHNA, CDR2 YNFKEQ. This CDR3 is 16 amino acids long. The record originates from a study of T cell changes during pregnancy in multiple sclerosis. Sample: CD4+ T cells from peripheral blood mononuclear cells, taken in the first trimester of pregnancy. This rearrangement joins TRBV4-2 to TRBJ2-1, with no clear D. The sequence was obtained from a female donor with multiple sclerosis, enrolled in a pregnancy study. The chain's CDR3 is CASSQVGFRVSNEQFF. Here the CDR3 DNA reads TGTGCCAGCAGCCAAGTCGGGTTTCGTGTAAGCAATGAGCAGTTCTTC.